The 26 T cell receptor beta chains given below trace back to one sample, sequenced in a study of T cells in tuberculosis. Method: immunoSEQ multiplex PCR; TCRdb's copy keeps in-frame clones and lacks some. The repertoire has 20,000 to 25,000 clones, around 95% of them found once; the top ten carry about 8.5%. Sequenced: PBMCs. The source of these receptors is a donor between 10 and 35 years old with latent tuberculosis or without tuberculosis infection.

The V call is TRBV18, the J call TRBJ1-5; TRBD1 matches 9 bases. CDR3 length equals 16 residues. Germline assignment: CDR1 KGHSH and CDR2 LQKENI. The J segment lost 3 bases and the V segment lost 2 bases, leaving 5 bases of the junction unmatched. CDR3 region: CASSPAGTGFNQPQHF. CDR3 nucleotides: TGTGCCAGCTCACCAGCCGGGACAGGGTTCAATCAGCCCCAGCATTTT.

The chain links TRBV27 to TRBJ1-3; D unclear. CDR3 length: 15 amino acids. Germline assignment: CDR1 MNHEY and CDR2 SMNVEV (reference sequence). Trimming left V 2 bases short and J 4 bases short, with 12 bases between. CDR3 in DNA: TGTGCCAGCAGTTTACGCCGATTCGGGGGAAACACCATATATTTT. This encodes CASSLRRFGGNTIYF.

This chain links TRBV2 with TRBJ2-5; a weak D match, TRBD1 (6 bases). Looked up from germline, CDR1 is SNHLY and CDR2 is FYNNEI. The V gene lost 4 bases and the J gene lost 1 base, with 13 bases spanning the gap. CDR3 length: 15 amino acids. CDR3 DNA sequence: TGTGCCAGCAGTGCTCTGAGGGGGAGCCAAGAGACCCAGTACTTC. This gives the protein CASSALRGSQETQYF.

The rearrangement joins TRBV9 to TRBJ2-2; D not resolved. Looked up from germline, CDR1 is SGDLS and CDR2 is YYNGEE. This CDR3 spans 15 amino acids. V lost 3 bases, J lost 1 base, and 10 bases lay in between. The CDR3 is CASSEQNMNTGELFF. CDR3 nucleotides: TGTGCCAGCAGCGAACAGAATATGAACACCGGGGAGCTGTTTTTT. The complete variable domain, with remaining parts taken from reference TRBV9 and TRBJ2-2, reads DSGVTQTPKHLITATGQRVTLRCSPRSGDLSVYWYQQSLDQGLQFLIQYYNGEERAKGNILERFSAQQFPDLHSELNLSSLELGDSALYFCASSEQNMNTGELFFGEGSRLTVL.

The J gene is TRBJ2-7, the V gene TRBV4-1; 9 bases agree with TRBD2. This CDR3 comprises 17 residues. The germline V gene encodes CDR1 MGHRA and CDR2 YSYEKL. Trimming took 1 base from V and 0 from J; bases not matched to a gene: 7. The DNA of the CDR3 is TGCGCCAGCAGCCAAGTAACGTCTAGCGGGGTCTCCTACGAGCAGTACTTC. This gives the protein CASSQVTSSGVSYEQYF.

V usage is TRBV5-4 and J usage is TRBJ1-2; weak D call: TRBD1 (6 bases). Germline V gene sequence: CDR1 SGHNT, CDR2 YYREEE (reference sequence). The CDR3 runs to 13 residues. The V and J ends lost 5 bases and 7 bases respectively, with 15 bases between them. CDR3: CASRPGGGGGYTF. DNA of the CDR3: TGTGCCAGCAGGCCCGGAGGGGGGGGTGGCTACACCTTC.

This rearrangement joins TRBV10-2 to TRBJ2-7; D not certain. V was trimmed by 2 bases and J by 3 bases, leaving 8 bases between them. CDR3 length: 13 residues. Germline CDR1 is WSHSY and CDR2 is SAAADI. The CDR3 region is CASSEEPNYEQYF. The DNA of the CDR3 is TGCGCCAGCAGTGAGGAGCCAAACTACGAGCAGTACTTC.

This chain connects TRBV11-2 to TRBJ2-5, with 7 bases aligning to TRBD1. J lost 3 bases, V lost 6 bases, and 10 bases had no gene match. The CDR3 is 15 amino acids. CDR1 SGHAT and CDR2 FQNNGV come from the germline V gene. This CDR3 is CASRRIQGKEETQYF. CDR3 DNA: TGTGCCAGCAGAAGGATACAGGGGAAGGAAGAGACCCAGTACTTC.

V usage is TRBV15 and J usage is TRBJ2-5; D not resolved. Trimming took off 1 base at V and 5 bases at J, with 14 bases between the two ends. The CDR3 spans 15 residues. Germline CDR1 and CDR2: LNHNV and YYDKDF (reference sequence). The CDR3 loop is CATSRVNPIMETQYF. DNA of the CDR3: TGTGCCACCAGCAGAGTAAACCCTATCATGGAGACCCAGTACTTC.

The chain combines TRBV11-2 with TRBJ2-1, with no clear D. V lost 0 bases and J lost 9, with 12 bases in between. The germline V gene has CDR1 SGHAT and CDR2 FQNNGV. This CDR3 comprises 14 residues. This CDR3 reads CASSLDPFGGEQFF. The CDR3 region has the DNA TGTGCCAGCAGCTTAGATCCGTTTGGCGGTGAGCAGTTCTTC.

The gene calls are TRBV11-2 and TRBJ2-1; 7 bases align to TRBD2. V was clipped by 5 bases and J by 4 bases; unmatched bases: 8. The CDR3 has 15 residues. The V gene's germline CDR1 is SGHAT and CDR2 FQNNGV. CDR3 sequence: CASSPRLAAYNEQFF. The DNA for the CDR3 is TGTGCCAGCAGCCCCCGACTAGCTGCGTACAATGAGCAGTTCTTC.

The CDR3 loop reads CASESSGQETQYF. CDR3 bases: TGTGCCAGCGAGTCTAGCGGGCAAGAGACCCAGTACTTC. V usage is TRBV6-1 and J usage is TRBJ2-5; 8 bases align to TRBD2. This CDR3 is built from 13 residues. CDR1 and CDR2 (germline): MNHNS, SASEGT. Trimming at V came to 8 bases and at J to 2 bases, leaving 4 bases not matched to a gene.

CDR3 sequence (DNA): TGTGCCAGCAGTGGGTACGACAGTCAATCACCCCTCCACTTT. Translation: CASSGYDSQSPLHF. The chain links TRBV2 to TRBJ1-6, with D tentatively TRBD1 (5 bases). CDR1 is SNHLY and CDR2 is FYNNEI in the germline V gene. V lost 4 bases, J lost 10 bases, and 14 bases lay in between. This CDR3 is built from 14 residues.

V gene TRBV10-3 combines with J gene TRBJ1-2; TRBD1 agrees at 10 bases. Trimming cost V 4 bases and J 4 bases; bases outside gene matches: 9. This CDR3 contains 16 residues. Looked up from germline, CDR1 is ENHRY and CDR2 is SYGVKD. CDR3 region: CAISGQTGGRGYGYTF. The CDR3 DNA reads as TGTGCCATCAGTGGCCAGACAGGGGGCAGGGGCTATGGCTACACCTTC.

The chain uses TRBV10-3 and TRBJ2-3; 11 nucleotides line up with TRBD2. The junction had 2 bases not matched to a gene; V was cut back by 1 base and J by 5 bases. The CDR3 length is 15 residues. The germline V gene has CDR1 ENHRY and CDR2 SYGVKD. The CDR3 DNA reads TGTGCCATCAGTGAGTTAGCGGGGGGGCAAGATACGCAGTATTTT. Translating it yields CAISELAGGQDTQYF.

J is TRBJ2-7 and V is TRBV6-6, with 9 bases identical to TRBD1. J lost 7 bases, V lost 5 bases, and 12 bases had no gene match. Germline CDR1 MNHNY, CDR2 SVGAGI (reference sequence). The CDR3 covers 15 residues. CDR3 loop: CASSQTRDRDREQYF. Written as DNA, the CDR3 is TGTGCCAGCAGTCAAACCCGGGACAGGGACAGGGAGCAGTACTTC.

This chain links TRBV9 with TRBJ1-2, with a weak D call TRBD1 (5 bases). The germline CDR1 and CDR2 sequences are SGDLS and YYNGEE. There are 16 residues in the CDR3. V lost 0 bases, J lost 4 bases, and 16 bases lay in between. CDR3 in amino acids: CASSVAPGPGGYGYTF. Here the CDR3 DNA reads TGTGCCAGCAGCGTAGCGCCGGGCCCGGGGGGCTATGGCTACACCTTC.

V is TRBV6-1 and J is TRBJ2-7, with 10 bases lining up with TRBD1. The CDR3 is 13 residues long. Germline CDR1 and CDR2: MNHNS and SASEGT. V dropped 4 bases and J dropped 5; count of bases not matched to a gene: 2. In nucleotides, the CDR3 is TGTGCCAGCAGTGTGACAGGGGGCCACGAGCAGTACGTC. Its protein is CASSVTGGHEQYV.

This chain links TRBV4-1 with TRBJ2-7; possibly TRBD1 for D (6 bases). Looked up from germline, CDR1 is MGHRA and CDR2 is YSYEKL. Between the trimmed V and J ends, which lost 0 bases and 3 bases, there was a span of 15 bases. CDR3 length: 16 residues. The CDR3: CASSQDSGALYYEQYV. As DNA, the CDR3 is TGCGCCAGCAGCCAAGATTCAGGGGCCCTCTACTACGAGCAGTACGTC.

V usage is TRBV25-1 and J usage is TRBJ2-7; TRBD2 might be the D (6 bases). The CDR3 has 14 residues. V was pared by 4 bases and J by 0 bases, with 10 bases between. Germline V lookup: CDR1 MGHDK, CDR2 SYGVNS. CDR3 region: CASSAPGVSYEQYF. The CDR3 DNA follows: TGTGCCAGCAGTGCCCCGGGGGTCTCCTACGAGCAGTACTTC.

The chain links TRBV15 to TRBJ1-2; D possibly corresponds to TRBD1 (6 bases). The V end was cut by 4 bases, the J end by 0 bases, with 12 bases between. The CDR3 spans 15 residues. The V gene's germline CDR1 is LNHNV and CDR2 YYDKDF (reference sequence). The CDR3 sequence is CATSTGGSSNYGYTF. In DNA, the CDR3 is TGTGCCACCAGCACTGGGGGCAGCTCTAACTATGGCTACACCTTC.

The chain combines TRBV19 with TRBJ1-2, with 8 nucleotides matching TRBD1. Looked up from germline, CDR1 is LNHDA and CDR2 is SQIVND (reference sequence). Trimming took 10 bases from V and 3 from J; bases not matched to a gene: 13. The CDR3 is 15 residues long. The CDR3 loop reads CATAVRGQRHYGYTF. CDR3 nucleotides: TGTGCCACCGCGGTCAGGGGGCAAAGGCACTATGGCTACACCTTC.

This chain joins TRBV4-1 and TRBJ1-2; TRBD1 agrees at 7 bases. The germline CDR1 and CDR2 sequences are MGHRA and YSYEKL. CDR3 length equals 16 residues. Unmatched junction bases numbered 12, after V lost 0 bases and J lost 8 bases. Here the CDR3 DNA reads TGCGCCAGCAGCCAAGATTATCCGGAGGGGGCAGGGGGCTACACCTTC. Translating it yields CASSQDYPEGAGGYTF.

Written as DNA, the CDR3 is TGTGCCAGCAGTGGTGTGCGGGGCACTGAAGCTTTCTTT. Amino acids: CASSGVRGTEAFF. This rearrangement joins TRBV2 to TRBJ1-1; no definite D call. CDR1 SNHLY and CDR2 FYNNEI come from the germline V gene. Trimming shortened V by 4 bases and J by 4 bases, and 10 bases separated the two germline ends. CDR3 length equals 13 residues.

This chain links TRBV6-1 with TRBJ2-7; 8 nucleotides agree with TRBD2. The germline CDR1 and CDR2 sequences are MNHNS and SASEGT. With V trimmed by 2 bases and J by 1 base, 4 bases remained unmatched. The CDR3 has 15 amino acids. The CDR3 reads CASSEPAGVSYEQYV. The DNA for the CDR3 is TGTGCCAGCAGTGAACCAGCGGGGGTTTCCTACGAGCAGTACGTC.

The rearrangement uses TRBV6-1 and TRBJ1-5; the D gene is possibly TRBD1 (5 bases). Trimming removed 2 bases from V and 5 bases from J, with 10 bases in between. Germline assignment: CDR1 MNHNS and CDR2 SASEGT. There are 14 residues in the CDR3. The CDR3 nucleotides read TGTGCCAGCAGTGAACTGGACACCTATCAGCCCCAGCATTTT. This sequence encodes CASSELDTYQPQHF.